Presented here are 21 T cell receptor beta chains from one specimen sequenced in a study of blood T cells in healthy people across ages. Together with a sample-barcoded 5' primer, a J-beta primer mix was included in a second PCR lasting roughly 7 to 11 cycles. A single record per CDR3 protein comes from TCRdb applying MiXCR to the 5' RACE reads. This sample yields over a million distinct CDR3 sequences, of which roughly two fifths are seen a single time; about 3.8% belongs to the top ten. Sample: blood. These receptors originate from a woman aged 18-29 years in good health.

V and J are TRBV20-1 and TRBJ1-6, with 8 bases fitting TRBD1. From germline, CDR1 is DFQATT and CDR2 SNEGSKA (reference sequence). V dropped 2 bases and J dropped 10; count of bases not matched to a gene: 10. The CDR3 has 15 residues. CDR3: CSARTTTGAMSPLHF. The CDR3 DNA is TGCAGTGCTAGAACGACGACAGGGGCAATGTCACCCCTCCACTTT.

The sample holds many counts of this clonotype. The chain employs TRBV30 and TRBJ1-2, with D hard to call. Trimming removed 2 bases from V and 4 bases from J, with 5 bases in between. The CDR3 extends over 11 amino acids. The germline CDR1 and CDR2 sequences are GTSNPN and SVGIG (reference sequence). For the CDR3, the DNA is TGTGCCTGGAGTATCCGCTATGGCTACACCTTC. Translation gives CAWSIRYGYTF.

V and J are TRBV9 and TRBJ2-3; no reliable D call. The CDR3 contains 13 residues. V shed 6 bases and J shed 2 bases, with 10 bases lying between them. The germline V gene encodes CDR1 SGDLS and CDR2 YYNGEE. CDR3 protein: CASTRTDTDTQYF. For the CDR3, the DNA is TGTGCCAGCACACGGACGGACACAGATACGCAGTATTTT.

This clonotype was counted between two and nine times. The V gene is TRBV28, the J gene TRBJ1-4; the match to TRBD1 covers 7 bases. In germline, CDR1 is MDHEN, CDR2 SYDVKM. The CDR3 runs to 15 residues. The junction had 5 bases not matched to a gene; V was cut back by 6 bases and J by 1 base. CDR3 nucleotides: TGTGCCAGCAGACCCAGACAGGGAACTAATGAAAAACTGTTTTTT. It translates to CASRPRQGTNEKLFF.

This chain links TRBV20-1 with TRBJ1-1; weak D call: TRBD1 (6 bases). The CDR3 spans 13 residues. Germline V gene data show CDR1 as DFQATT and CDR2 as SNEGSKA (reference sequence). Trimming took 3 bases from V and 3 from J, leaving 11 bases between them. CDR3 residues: CSARPDRYTEAFF. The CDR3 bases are TGCAGTGCTAGGCCCGACAGGTACACTGAAGCTTTCTTT.

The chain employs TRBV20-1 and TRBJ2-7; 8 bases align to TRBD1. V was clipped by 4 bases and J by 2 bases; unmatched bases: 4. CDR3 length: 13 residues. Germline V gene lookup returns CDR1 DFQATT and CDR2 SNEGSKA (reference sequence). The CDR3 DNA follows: TGCAGTGCTAATCCAGGGGGCACCTACGAGCAGTACTTC. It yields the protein CSANPGGTYEQYF.

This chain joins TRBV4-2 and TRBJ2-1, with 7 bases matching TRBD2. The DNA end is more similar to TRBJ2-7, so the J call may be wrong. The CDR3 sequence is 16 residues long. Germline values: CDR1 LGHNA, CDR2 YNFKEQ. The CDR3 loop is CASSQDQGLVYNEQYF. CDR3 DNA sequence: TGTGCCAGCAGCCAAGACCAAGGACTAGTCTACAATGAGCAGTACTTC.

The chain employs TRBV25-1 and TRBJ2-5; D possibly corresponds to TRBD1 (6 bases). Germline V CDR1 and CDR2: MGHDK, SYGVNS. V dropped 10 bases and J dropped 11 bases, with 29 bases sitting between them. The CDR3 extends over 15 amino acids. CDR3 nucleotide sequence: TGTGCCACCTCGAAGTCAGGGGACCGACACAATGAGCAGTACTTC. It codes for CATSKSGDRHNEQYF.

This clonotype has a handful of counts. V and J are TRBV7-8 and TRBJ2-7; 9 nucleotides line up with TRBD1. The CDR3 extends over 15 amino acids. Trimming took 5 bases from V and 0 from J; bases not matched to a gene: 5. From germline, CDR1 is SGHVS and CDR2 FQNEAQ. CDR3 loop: CASSPRQGGSYEQYF. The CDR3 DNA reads TGTGCCAGCAGCCCGCGACAGGGGGGCTCCTACGAGCAGTACTTC.

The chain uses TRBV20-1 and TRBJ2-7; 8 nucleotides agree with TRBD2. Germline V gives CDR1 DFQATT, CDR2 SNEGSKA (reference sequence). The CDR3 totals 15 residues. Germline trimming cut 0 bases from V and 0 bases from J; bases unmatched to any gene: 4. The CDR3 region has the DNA TGCAGTGCTAGAGATCCACTAGCGGCCTCCTACGAGCAGTACTTC. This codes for CSARDPLAASYEQYF.

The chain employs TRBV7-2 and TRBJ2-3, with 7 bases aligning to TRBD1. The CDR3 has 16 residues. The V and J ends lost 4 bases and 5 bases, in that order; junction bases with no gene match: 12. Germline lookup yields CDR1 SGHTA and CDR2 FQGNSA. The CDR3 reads CASSSVTGRLLDTQYF. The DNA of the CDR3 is TGTGCCAGCAGCTCCGTGACAGGGCGCCTGTTAGATACGCAGTATTTT.

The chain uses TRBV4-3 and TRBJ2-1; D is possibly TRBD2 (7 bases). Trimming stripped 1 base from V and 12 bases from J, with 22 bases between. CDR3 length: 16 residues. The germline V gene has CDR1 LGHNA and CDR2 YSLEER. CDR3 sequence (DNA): TGCGCCAGCAGCCAAGGGCTCACGGGGGAGGGGGACTTGCAGTTCTTC. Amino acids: CASSQGLTGEGDLQFF.

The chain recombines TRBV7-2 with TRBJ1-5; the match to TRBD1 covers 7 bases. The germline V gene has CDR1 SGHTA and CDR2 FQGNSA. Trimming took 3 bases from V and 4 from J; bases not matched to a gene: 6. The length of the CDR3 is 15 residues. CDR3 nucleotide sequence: TGTGCCAGCAGCTTTCAGACAGGGATGAATCAGCCCCAGCATTTT. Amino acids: CASSFQTGMNQPQHF.

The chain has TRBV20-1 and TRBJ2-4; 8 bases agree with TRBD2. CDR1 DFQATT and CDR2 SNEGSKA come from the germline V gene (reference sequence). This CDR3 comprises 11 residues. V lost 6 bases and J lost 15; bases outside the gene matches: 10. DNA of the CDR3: TGCAGTGCAGACGGCCTAGCGGGTCTGTACTTC. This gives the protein CSADGLAGLYF.

The CDR3 reads CSVVVLLAGGRDEQYF. Here the CDR3 DNA reads TGCAGCGTTGTGGTCCTGCTTGCGGGAGGGAGGGACGAGCAGTACTTC. The chain couples TRBV29-1 to TRBJ2-7; 9 bases line up with TRBD2. CDR1 SQVTM and CDR2 ANQGSEA come from the germline V gene. Trimming cost V 4 bases and J 5 bases; bases outside gene matches: 15. CDR3 length: 16 amino acids.

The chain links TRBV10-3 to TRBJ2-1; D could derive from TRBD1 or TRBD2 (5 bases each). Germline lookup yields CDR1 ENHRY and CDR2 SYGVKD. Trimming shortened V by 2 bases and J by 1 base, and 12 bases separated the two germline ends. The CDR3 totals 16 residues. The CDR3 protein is CAISETGTGSYNEQFF. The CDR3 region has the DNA TGTGCCATCAGTGAGACCGGGACGGGGTCCTACAATGAGCAGTTCTTC.

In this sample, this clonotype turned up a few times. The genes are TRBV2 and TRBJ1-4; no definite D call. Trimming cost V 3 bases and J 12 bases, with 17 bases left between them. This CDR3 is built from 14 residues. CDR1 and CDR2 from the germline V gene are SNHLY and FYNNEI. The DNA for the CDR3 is TGTGCCAGCAGTGACGGACCCCACCGGGAGGAACTGTTTTTT. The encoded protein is CASSDGPHREELFF.

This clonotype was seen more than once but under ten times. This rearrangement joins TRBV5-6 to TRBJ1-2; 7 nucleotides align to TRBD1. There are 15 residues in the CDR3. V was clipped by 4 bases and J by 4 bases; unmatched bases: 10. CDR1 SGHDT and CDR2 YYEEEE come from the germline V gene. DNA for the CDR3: TGTGCCAGCAGCAACGGGGACAGATTCGCCTATGGCTACACCTTC. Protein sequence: CASSNGDRFAYGYTF.

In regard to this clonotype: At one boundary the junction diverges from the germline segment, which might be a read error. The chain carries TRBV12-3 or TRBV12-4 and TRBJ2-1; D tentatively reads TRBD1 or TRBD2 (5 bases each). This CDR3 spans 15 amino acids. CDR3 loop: CPSSGWGRVCNEQFF. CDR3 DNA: TGTCCCAGCAGTGGGTGGGGACGGGTTTGCAATGAGCAGTTCTTC.

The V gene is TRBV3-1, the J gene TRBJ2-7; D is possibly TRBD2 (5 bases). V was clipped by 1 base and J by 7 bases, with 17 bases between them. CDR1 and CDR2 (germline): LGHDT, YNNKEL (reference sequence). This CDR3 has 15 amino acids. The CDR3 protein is CASSQGGLAYNEQYF. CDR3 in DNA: TGTGCCAGCAGCCAAGGCGGGCTGGCCTACAATGAGCAGTACTTC.

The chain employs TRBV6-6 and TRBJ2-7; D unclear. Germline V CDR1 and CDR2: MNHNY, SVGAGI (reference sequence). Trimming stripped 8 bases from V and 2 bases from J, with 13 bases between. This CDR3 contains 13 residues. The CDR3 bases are TGTGCCAGCCCCCATACAGATGCCTACGAGCAGTACTTC. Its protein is CASPHTDAYEQYF.